These 23 T cell receptor beta chains share one sample of origin, sequenced in a study of cytotoxic CD8 clonotypes in ibrutinib-treated CLL. Some clones are missing from TCRdb's copy, which holds only in-frame ones; the method was immunoSEQ multiplex PCR. Seen here are tens of thousands of clones, 90% observed once, and the top ten hold just over 3%. This specimen consisted of PBMCs, obtained after 12 months of ibrutinib treatment. These TCRs come from a human donor with chronic lymphocytic leukemia.

J is TRBJ2-7 and V is TRBV25-1; unclear D gene. V lost 3 bases and J 5 bases, leaving 20 bases between the germline ends. Per the germline V gene, CDR1 is MGHDK and CDR2 is SYGVNS. This CDR3 spans 16 amino acids. The CDR3 sequence: CASSDERRKERNEQYF. CDR3 nucleotides: TGTGCCAGCAGTGACGAGAGGCGGAAGGAACGTAACGAGCAGTACTTC.

This CDR3 reads CASSPSGGTGGYYGYTF. In DNA form, the CDR3 reads TGTGCCAGTAGTCCATCCGGGGGGACAGGGGGCTACTATGGCTACACCTTC. The chain couples TRBV19 to TRBJ1-2, with 12 bases lining up with TRBD1. The germline gives CDR1 LNHDA, CDR2 SQIVND (reference sequence). The CDR3 consists of 17 residues. Losses at the gene ends were 5 bases for V and 3 bases for J; bases not matched to a gene: 10.

The chain carries TRBV9 and TRBJ1-2, with unresolved D. The CDR3 is made up of 14 amino acids. CDR1 SGDLS and CDR2 YYNGEE come from the germline V gene. The V end was cut by 8 bases, the J end by 11 bases, with 25 bases between. The CDR3 is CASTGPQDGLTYTF. CDR3 sequence (DNA): TGTGCCAGTACCGGACCCCAGGACGGTTTGACTTACACCTTC.

V is TRBV30 and J is TRBJ2-1; TRBD2 agrees at 11 bases. V was clipped by 8 bases and J by 7 bases; unmatched bases: 19. Germline V gene sequence: CDR1 GTSNPN, CDR2 SVGIG (reference sequence). The CDR3 is made up of 17 amino acids. CDR3 protein: CAGTNGETSGTRNEQFF. CDR3 bases: TGTGCCGGGACGAACGGAGAGACTAGCGGGACAAGGAATGAGCAGTTCTTC.

The V call is TRBV29-1, the J call TRBJ1-3; a possible D gene is TRBD1 (5 bases). This CDR3 contains 11 residues. Germline CDR1 SQVTM, CDR2 ANQGSEA. Deletions cut 6 bases from V and 5 bases from J, with 8 bases between. In DNA, the CDR3 is TGCAGCGTAAGGGACCGAAACACCATATATTTT. Translating it yields CSVRDRNTIYF.

This clone was found once. DNA for the CDR3: TGTGCCAGCAGCGGTTATGGTAGCGGGAGGGCCTCCTACGAGCAGTACTTC. Protein: CASSGYGSGRASYEQYF. The J gene is TRBJ2-7, the V gene TRBV9; TRBD2 matches 11 bases. The germline V gene has CDR1 SGDLS and CDR2 YYNGEE. The CDR3 runs 17 residues. The J segment lost 0 bases and the V segment lost 3 bases, leaving 8 bases of the junction unmatched.

The chain has TRBV25-1 and TRBJ1-5; 7 bases are shared with TRBD1. The germline V gene has CDR1 MGHDK and CDR2 SYGVNS. V was pared by 4 bases and J by 7 bases, with 10 bases of the junction left unmatched. The CDR3 extends over 15 amino acids. The CDR3 bases are TGTGCCAGCAGTGGGACAGGAAGGTTTGACCAGCCCCAGCATTTT. It is translated as CASSGTGRFDQPQHF.

The chain combines TRBV10-3 with TRBJ2-7; D not certain. CDR1 ENHRY and CDR2 SYGVKD come from the germline V gene. V was pared by 6 bases and J by 7 bases, with 10 bases between. The CDR3 covers 11 residues. In DNA form, the CDR3 reads TGTGCCATCAGCCTCTCGCAGGAGCAGTACTTC. This encodes CAISLSQEQYF.

The chain employs TRBV5-1 and TRBJ2-1, with TRBD2 matching over 8 bases. CDR3 length: 15 residues. Germline CDR1 is SGHRS and CDR2 is YFSETQ. J lost 7 bases, V lost 4 bases, and 10 bases had no gene match. The CDR3 reads CASSPREGLSNEQFF. CDR3 in DNA: TGCGCCAGCAGCCCCCGGGAGGGCCTTTCAAATGAGCAGTTCTTC. The variable domain in full, completed from reference TRBV5-1 and TRBJ2-1, reads KAGVTQTPRYLIKTRGQQVTLSCSPISGHRSVSWYQQTPGQGLQFLFEYFSETQRNKGNFPGRFSGRQFSNSRSEMNVSTLELGDSALYLCASSPREGLSNEQFFGPGTRLTVL.

The sample holds one count of this clone. The chain recombines TRBV5-6 with TRBJ2-5; TRBD1 agrees at 8 bases. V dropped 4 bases and J dropped 5; count of bases not matched to a gene: 10. Germline CDR1 SGHDT, CDR2 YYEEEE. There are 15 residues in the CDR3. For the CDR3, the DNA is TGTGCCAGCAGCCCGTCTCAGGGGGCGAAGGAGACCCAGTACTTC. Translation gives CASSPSQGAKETQYF.

The V and J genes are TRBV27 and TRBJ2-2; 8 nucleotides agree with TRBD2. CDR3 length: 15 residues. Looked up from germline, CDR1 is MNHEY and CDR2 is SMNVEV (reference sequence). V gave up 5 bases and J gave up 6 bases; unmatched junction bases: 8. The CDR3 DNA reads as TGTGCCAGCAGTCGGAGCGGGAGTGGCTCCGGGGAGCTGTTTTTT. It yields the protein CASSRSGSGSGELFF.

The CDR3 DNA reads as TGTGCCAGCAGCGGGAGGGCCAACGTCCTGACTTTC. This translates into CASSGRANVLTF. The rearrangement joins TRBV9 to TRBJ2-6; D is unclear. The CDR3 contains 12 residues. Per germline, CDR1 SGDLS and CDR2 YYNGEE. Trimming shortened V by 3 bases and J by 5 bases, and 3 bases separated the two germline ends.

The gene calls are TRBV10-3 and TRBJ2-7; D gene uncertain. Germline lookup yields CDR1 ENHRY and CDR2 SYGVKD. V gave up 10 bases and J gave up 2 bases, with 9 bases separating them. The CDR3 runs 11 residues. CDR3 coding DNA: TGTGCCACCTCACTAACCTACGAGCAGTACTTC. Its translation is CATSLTYEQYF.

This clone was counted a few times. The sample contains more than one DNA sequence encoding this CDR3. V and J are TRBV5-1 and TRBJ2-1, with 7 bases fitting TRBD2. From germline, CDR1 is SGHRS and CDR2 YFSETQ. J gave up 0 bases and V 0 bases, and 3 bases lay outside the gene matches. The CDR3 spans 16 residues. CDR3 coding DNA: TGCGCCAGCAGCTTGGCGGGGGGTGGCTCCTACAATGAGCAGTTCTTC. Translated: CASSLAGGGSYNEQFF.

The V call is TRBV4-1, the J call TRBJ2-3, with D perhaps assigned TRBD1 or TRBD2 (5 bases each). There are 16 residues in the CDR3. Germline lookup yields CDR1 MGHRA and CDR2 YSYEKL. V was cut by 3 bases and J by 0 bases, with 13 bases left in between. CDR3 DNA sequence: TGCGCCAGCAGCCAGGGGACGGTACCTAGCACAGATACGCAGTATTTT. Its translation is CASSQGTVPSTDTQYF.

This rearrangement joins TRBV6-4 to TRBJ2-1; D may match TRBD1 or TRBD2 (5 bases each). The V gene lost 5 bases and the J gene lost 2 bases, with 16 bases spanning the gap. The CDR3 runs 16 residues. CDR1 is MRHNA, CDR2 SNTAGT, per germline. The CDR3 loop is CASSKSGTPPYNEQFF. The CDR3 DNA is TGTGCCAGCAGTAAGTCCGGGACGCCTCCCTACAATGAGCAGTTCTTC.

The chain employs TRBV27 and TRBJ2-7; 8 bases agree with TRBD2. This CDR3 is built from 14 residues. V gave up 5 bases and J gave up 3 bases; unmatched junction bases: 6. Germline loops: CDR1 MNHEY, CDR2 SMNVEV (reference sequence). This CDR3 is CASSPRGGGYEQYF. The DNA for the CDR3 is TGTGCCAGCAGTCCCCGGGGGGGCGGCTACGAGCAGTACTTC.

The count of this clone is one. The chain uses TRBV9 and TRBJ1-1, with TRBD1 as a possible D gene (6 bases). Trimming removed 0 bases at V and 7 bases at J, with 10 bases between. The CDR3 has 13 residues. Germline V gene sequence: CDR1 SGDLS, CDR2 YYNGEE. CDR3 loop: CASSVEGQLEAFF. The CDR3 nucleotides are TGTGCCAGCAGCGTAGAAGGACAGCTTGAAGCTTTCTTT.

The chain couples TRBV6-1 to TRBJ2-2, with unresolved D. Looked up from germline, CDR1 is MNHNS and CDR2 is SASEGT. V was pared by 2 bases and J by 2 bases, with 12 bases between. This CDR3 comprises 16 residues. In DNA, the CDR3 is TGTGCCAGCAGTGAACTCGCACAGACTAACACCGGGGAGCTGTTTTTT. Translating it yields CASSELAQTNTGELFF.

The chain employs TRBV11-2 and TRBJ1-2; D is undetermined. Trimming left V 1 base short and J 5 bases short, with 14 bases between. This CDR3 contains 15 residues. The V gene's germline CDR1 is SGHAT and CDR2 FQNNGV. This CDR3 reads CASSLAGGEVYGYTF. The CDR3 region has the DNA TGTGCCAGCAGCTTAGCGGGCGGTGAAGTGTATGGCTACACCTTC.

The chain uses TRBV5-1 and TRBJ1-1; the match to TRBD1 covers 10 bases. Looked up from germline, CDR1 is SGHRS and CDR2 is YFSETQ. CDR3 length: 15 amino acids. V lost 2 bases to trimming and J lost 1 base; unmatched junction nucleotides: 2. CDR3 region: CASSFRDRGNTEAFF. The CDR3, as DNA: TGCGCCAGCAGCTTCCGGGACAGGGGGAACACTGAAGCTTTCTTT.

V gene TRBV7-9 combines with J gene TRBJ2-2; 7 nucleotides match TRBD1. CDR3 size: 17 residues. Germline lookup yields CDR1 SEHNR and CDR2 FQNEAQ (reference sequence). The junction had 14 bases not matched to a gene; V was cut back by 4 bases and J by 6 bases. The CDR3 sequence is CASSSPPGGNLAGELFF. As DNA, the CDR3 is TGTGCCAGCAGCTCGCCTCCAGGGGGTAATCTTGCCGGGGAGCTGTTTTTT. The whole variable domain, filled in from reference TRBV7-9 and TRBJ2-2, reads DTGVSQNPRHKITKRGQNVTFRCDPISEHNRLYWYRQTLGQGPEFLTYFQNEAQLEKSRLLSDRFSAERPKGSFSTLEIQRTEQGDSAMYLCASSSPPGGNLAGELFFGEGSRLTVL.

V is TRBV7-9 and J is TRBJ2-3; the D is unclear. Trimming pared 5 bases from V and 2 bases from J, leaving 11 bases between. In germline, CDR1 is SEHNR, CDR2 FQNEAQ (reference sequence). The CDR3 runs 14 residues. CDR3 residues: CASSRVPNTDTQYF. The CDR3 coding sequence is TGTGCCAGCAGCCGGGTCCCCAACACAGATACGCAGTATTTT.